The T cell receptor beta chain under discussion was sequenced for a study of blood T cells in healthy people across ages. A second PCR, run for about 7 to 11 cycles, used a sample-barcoded 5' primer plus a J-beta primer mix. TCRdb re-derived calls from the 5' RACE reads in MiXCR, one entry per CDR3 protein. This table has around 1,000,000 distinct CDR3 sequences, 25% appearing once. This clonotype occurred a few times. Its antigen is as yet unknown. V was trimmed by 6 bases and J by 6 bases, leaving 12 bases between them. CDR1 is MNHEY, CDR2 SVGEGT, per germline. The CDR3 extends over 14 amino acids. Study findings and constraints: No one knew whether donors had CMV, which possibly confounded expanded clonotype changes.

In addition, the sample was reused for a study of T cells of mothers and their children. That report adds: Related mother-child pairs shared slightly more overlap than unrelated pairs, but the difference was non-significant.

The chain employs TRBV6-2 or TRBV6-3 and TRBJ1-6, with D possibly matching TRBD1 (5 bases). This receptor was taken from a girl aged 2 to 9 in good health. The sequencing sample was made of blood. CDR3 sequence reads: CASSRDFPNSPLHF. The CDR3 DNA reads TGTGCCAGCAGCCGGGACTTCCCTAATTCACCCCTCCACTTT.